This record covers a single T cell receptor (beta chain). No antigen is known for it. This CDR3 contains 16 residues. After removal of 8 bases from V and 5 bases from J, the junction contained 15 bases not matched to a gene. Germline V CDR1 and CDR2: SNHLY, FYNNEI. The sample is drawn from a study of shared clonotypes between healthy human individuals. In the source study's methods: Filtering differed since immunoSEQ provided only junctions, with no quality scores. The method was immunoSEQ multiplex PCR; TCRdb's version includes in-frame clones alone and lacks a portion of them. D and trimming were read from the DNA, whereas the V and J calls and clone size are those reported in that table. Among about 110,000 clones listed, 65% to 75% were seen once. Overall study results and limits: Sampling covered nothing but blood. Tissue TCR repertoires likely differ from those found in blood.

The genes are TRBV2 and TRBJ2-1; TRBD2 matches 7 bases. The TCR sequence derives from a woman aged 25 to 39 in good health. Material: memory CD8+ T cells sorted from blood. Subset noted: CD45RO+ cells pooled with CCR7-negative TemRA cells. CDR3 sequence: CASGRRLAEGDNEQFF. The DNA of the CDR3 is TGTGCCAGCGGCCGACGGCTAGCGGAAGGGGACAATGAGCAGTTCTTC.